This TCR beta chain is from a study of cytomegalovirus exposure and HLA in healthy donors. This clone was seen more than once but under ten times. In the PCR, 60 Vbeta and 13 Jbeta primers were used. Using immunoSEQ multiplex PCR, the repertoire was profiled, and TCRdb retains in-frame clones only, with some absent. The sample contains 100,000 to 120,000 clones, 80% of which appear only once. Sequencing was carried out using PBMCs. The TCR originated in a woman aged 55-75 years in good health and CMV-seropositive.

Here the CDR3 DNA reads TGCGCCAGCAGCTTGGCAGTTAGCGAAGAGACCCAGTACTTC. Amino acid sequence: CASSLAVSEETQYF. V is TRBV5-1 and J is TRBJ2-5; D is perhaps TRBD2 (5 bases). CDR3 size: 14 residues. The germline V gene has CDR1 SGHRS and CDR2 YFSETQ. V gave up 0 bases and J gave up 3 bases, with 9 bases separating them. The full variable domain, with the rest looked up from reference TRBV5-1 and TRBJ2-5, is KAGVTQTPRYLIKTRGQQVTLSCSPISGHRSVSWYQQTPGQGLQFLFEYFSETQRNKGNFPGRFSGRQFSNSRSEMNVSTLELGDSALYLCASSLAVSEETQYFGPGTRLLVL.